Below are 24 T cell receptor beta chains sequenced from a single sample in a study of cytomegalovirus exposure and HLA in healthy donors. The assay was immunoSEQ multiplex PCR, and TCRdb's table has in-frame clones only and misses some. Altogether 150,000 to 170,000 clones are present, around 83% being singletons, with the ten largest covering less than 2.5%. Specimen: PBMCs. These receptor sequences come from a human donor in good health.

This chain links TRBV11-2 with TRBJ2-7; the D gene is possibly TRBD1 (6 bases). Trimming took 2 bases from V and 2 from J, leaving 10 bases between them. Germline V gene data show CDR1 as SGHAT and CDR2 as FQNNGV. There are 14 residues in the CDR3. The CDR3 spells CASSLTGRTYEQYF. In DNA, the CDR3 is TGTGCCAGCAGCTTAACAGGGCGGACCTACGAGCAGTACTTC.

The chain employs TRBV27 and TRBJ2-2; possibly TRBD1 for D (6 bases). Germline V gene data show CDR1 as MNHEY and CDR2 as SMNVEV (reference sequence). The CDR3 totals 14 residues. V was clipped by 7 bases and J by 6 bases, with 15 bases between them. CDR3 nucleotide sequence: TGTGCCAGCAACCGAGACAGGCTGTCCGGGGAGCTGTTTTTT. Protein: CASNRDRLSGELFF.

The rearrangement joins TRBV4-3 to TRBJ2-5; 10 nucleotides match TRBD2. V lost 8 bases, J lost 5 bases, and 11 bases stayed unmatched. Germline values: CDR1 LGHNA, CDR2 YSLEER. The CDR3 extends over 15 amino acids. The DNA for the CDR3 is TGCGCCAGCTCCAAAGCGGGGGGGAAACTTGAGACCCAGTACTTC. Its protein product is CASSKAGGKLETQYF.

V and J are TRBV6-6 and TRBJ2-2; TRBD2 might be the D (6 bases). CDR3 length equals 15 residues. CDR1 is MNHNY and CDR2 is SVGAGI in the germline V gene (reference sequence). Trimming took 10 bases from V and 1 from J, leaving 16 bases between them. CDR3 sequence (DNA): TGTGCCACCCTGTGGAGGGGTTTGAACACCGGGGAGCTGTTTTTT. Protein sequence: CATLWRGLNTGELFF.

The CDR3 protein is CASSPHRGSNTEAFF. In nucleotides, the CDR3 is TGTGCCAGCAGCCCCCACAGGGGATCGAACACTGAAGCTTTCTTT. The chain joins TRBV11-2 to TRBJ1-1, with TRBD1 identical over 7 bases. There are 15 residues in the CDR3. V lost 5 bases to trimming and J lost 1 base; unmatched junction nucleotides: 7. Germline V gene sequence: CDR1 SGHAT, CDR2 FQNNGV.

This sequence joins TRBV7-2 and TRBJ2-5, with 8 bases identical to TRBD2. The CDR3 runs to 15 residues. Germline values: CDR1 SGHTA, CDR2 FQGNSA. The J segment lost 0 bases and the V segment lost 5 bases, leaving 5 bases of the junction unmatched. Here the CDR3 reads CASSLGGVYQETQYF. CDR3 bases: TGTGCCAGCAGCCTCGGGGGGGTGTACCAAGAGACCCAGTACTTC.

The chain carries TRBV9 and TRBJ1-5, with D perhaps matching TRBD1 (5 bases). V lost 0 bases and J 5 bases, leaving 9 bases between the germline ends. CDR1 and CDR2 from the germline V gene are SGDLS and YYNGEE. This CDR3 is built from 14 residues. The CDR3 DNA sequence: TGTGCCAGCAGCGTAGGGAGGGGAGATCAGCCCCAGCATTTT. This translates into CASSVGRGDQPQHF.

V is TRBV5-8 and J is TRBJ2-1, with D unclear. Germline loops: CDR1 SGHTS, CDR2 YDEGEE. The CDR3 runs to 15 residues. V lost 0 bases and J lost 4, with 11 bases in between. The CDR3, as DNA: TGTGCCAGCAGCTTGGGCCTATACGCTTACAATGAGCAGTTCTTC. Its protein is CASSLGLYAYNEQFF. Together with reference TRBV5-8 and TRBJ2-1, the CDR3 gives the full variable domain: EAGVTQSPTHLIKTRGQQATLRCSPISGHTSVYWYQQALGLGLQFLLWYDEGEERNRGNFPPRFSGRQFPNYSSELNVNALELEDSALYLCASSLGLYAYNEQFFGPGTRLTVL.

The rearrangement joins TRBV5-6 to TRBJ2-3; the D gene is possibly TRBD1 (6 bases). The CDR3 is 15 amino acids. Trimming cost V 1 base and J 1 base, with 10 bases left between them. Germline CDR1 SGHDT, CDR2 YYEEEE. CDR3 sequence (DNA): TGTGCCAGCAGCTTGTGGGCAGGGGGCACAGATACGCAGTATTTT. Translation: CASSLWAGGTDTQYF.

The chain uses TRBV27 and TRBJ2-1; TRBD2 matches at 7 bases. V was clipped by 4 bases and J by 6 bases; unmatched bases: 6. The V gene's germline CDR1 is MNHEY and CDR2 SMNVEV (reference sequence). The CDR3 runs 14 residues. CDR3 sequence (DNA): TGTGCCAGCAGTTGGGGGGACTACACCAATGAGCAGTTCTTC. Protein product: CASSWGDYTNEQFF.

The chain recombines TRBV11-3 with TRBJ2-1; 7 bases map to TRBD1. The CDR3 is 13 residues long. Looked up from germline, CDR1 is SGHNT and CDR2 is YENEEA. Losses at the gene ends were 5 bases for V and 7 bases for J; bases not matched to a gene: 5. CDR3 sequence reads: CASSEGTANEQFF. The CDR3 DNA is TGTGCCAGCAGCGAAGGGACAGCAAATGAGCAGTTCTTC.

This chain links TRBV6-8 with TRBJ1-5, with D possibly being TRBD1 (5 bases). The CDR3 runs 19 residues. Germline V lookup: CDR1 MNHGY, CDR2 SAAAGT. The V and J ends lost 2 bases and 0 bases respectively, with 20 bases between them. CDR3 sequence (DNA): TGTGCCAGCAGTTACCGGCGGGGGATCTGCCCTTATAGCAATCAGCCCCAGCATTTT. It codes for CASSYRRGICPYSNQPQHF.

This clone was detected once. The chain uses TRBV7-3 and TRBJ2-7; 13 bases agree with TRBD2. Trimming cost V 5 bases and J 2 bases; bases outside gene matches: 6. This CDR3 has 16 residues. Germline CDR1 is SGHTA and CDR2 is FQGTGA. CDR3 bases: TGTGCCAGCAGCCCAACTAGCGGGAGGGGGGCCTACGAGCAGTACTTC. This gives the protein CASSPTSGRGAYEQYF.

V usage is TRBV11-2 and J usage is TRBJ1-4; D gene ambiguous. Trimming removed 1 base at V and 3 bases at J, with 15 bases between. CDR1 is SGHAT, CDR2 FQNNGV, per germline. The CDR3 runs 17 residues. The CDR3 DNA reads TGTGCCAGCAGCTTAGCGGGCGGGAAGAACCCTAATGAAAAACTGTTTTTT. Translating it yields CASSLAGGKNPNEKLFF.

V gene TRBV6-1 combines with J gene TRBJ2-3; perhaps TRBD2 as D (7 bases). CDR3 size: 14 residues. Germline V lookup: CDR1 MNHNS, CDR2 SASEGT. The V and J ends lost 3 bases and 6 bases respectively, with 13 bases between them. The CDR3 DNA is TGTGCCAGCAGTGAGGGGGGGGCGACGGATACGCAGTATTTT. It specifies CASSEGGATDTQYF.

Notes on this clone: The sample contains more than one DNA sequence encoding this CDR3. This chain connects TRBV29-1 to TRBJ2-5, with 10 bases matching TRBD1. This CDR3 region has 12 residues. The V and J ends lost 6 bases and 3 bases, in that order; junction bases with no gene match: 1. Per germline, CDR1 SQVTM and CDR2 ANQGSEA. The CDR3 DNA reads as TGCAGCGTAGGGACAGGGGAAGAGACCCAGTACTTC. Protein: CSVGTGEETQYF.

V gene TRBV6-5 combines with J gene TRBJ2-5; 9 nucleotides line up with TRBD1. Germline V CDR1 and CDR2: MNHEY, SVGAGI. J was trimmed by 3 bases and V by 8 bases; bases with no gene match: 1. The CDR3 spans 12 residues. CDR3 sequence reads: CASGDREETQYF. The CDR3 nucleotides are TGTGCCAGCGGGGACAGGGAAGAGACCCAGTACTTC.

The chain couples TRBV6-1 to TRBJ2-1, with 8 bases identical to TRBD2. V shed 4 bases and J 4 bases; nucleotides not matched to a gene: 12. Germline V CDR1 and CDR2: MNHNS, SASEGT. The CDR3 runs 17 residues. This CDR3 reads CASSVTGTSGGYNEQFF. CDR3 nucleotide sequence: TGTGCCAGCAGTGTCACCGGGACTAGTGGGGGATACAATGAGCAGTTCTTC.

The CDR3 reads CASSQVPGHYGYGYTF. The CDR3 DNA sequence: TGCGCCAGCAGCCAAGTGCCGGGACACTACGGCTATGGCTACACCTTC. The chain has TRBV4-1 and TRBJ1-2; TRBD1 is a possible D gene (6 bases). Germline lookup yields CDR1 MGHRA and CDR2 YSYEKL. Trimming removed 1 base from V and 4 bases from J, with 16 bases in between. The CDR3 loop spans 16 amino acids.

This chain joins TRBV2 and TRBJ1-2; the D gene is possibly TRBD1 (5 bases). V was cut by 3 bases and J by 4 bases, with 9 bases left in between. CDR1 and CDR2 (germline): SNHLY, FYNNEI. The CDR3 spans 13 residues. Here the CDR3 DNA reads TGTGCCAGCAGTGACAGGGCAGGCTATGGCTACACCTTC. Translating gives CASSDRAGYGYTF.

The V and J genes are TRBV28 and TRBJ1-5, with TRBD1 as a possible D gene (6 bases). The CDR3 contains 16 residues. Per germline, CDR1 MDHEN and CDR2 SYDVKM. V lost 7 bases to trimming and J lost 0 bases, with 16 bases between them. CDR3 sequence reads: CASNLQGSYSNQPQHF. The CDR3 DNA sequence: TGTGCCAGCAACCTACAGGGATCTTATAGCAATCAGCCCCAGCATTTT.

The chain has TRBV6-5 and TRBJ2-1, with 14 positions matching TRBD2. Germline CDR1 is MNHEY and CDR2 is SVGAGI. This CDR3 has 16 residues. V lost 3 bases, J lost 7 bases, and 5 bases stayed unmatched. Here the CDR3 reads CASSYRTSGGLNEQFF. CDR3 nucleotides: TGTGCCAGCAGTTATCGGACTAGCGGGGGGTTAAATGAGCAGTTCTTC.

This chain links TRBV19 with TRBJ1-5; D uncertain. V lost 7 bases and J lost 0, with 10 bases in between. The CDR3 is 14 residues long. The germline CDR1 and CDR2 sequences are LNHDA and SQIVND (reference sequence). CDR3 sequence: CASTGLYSNQPQHF. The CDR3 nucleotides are TGTGCCAGTACCGGGTTGTATAGCAATCAGCCCCAGCATTTT.

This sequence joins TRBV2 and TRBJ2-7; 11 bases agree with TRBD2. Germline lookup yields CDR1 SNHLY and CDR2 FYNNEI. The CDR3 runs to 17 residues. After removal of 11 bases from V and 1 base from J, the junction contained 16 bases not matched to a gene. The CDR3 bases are TGTGCCCAGACAGAGGGTAGCGGGAGGGCCCAGTCCTACGAGCAGTACTTC. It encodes CAQTEGSGRAQSYEQYF.